This TCR beta chain was identified during a study of blood T cell repertoires in COVID-19. Study in general: Italy, Spain and the United States were the sources of the convalescent and acute COVID-19 samples. Nucleic acid was either cDNA or gDNA, and it came from T cells, B-cell-depleted T cells, or PBMCs.

Concerning this clone: This sample includes further DNA sequences coding for the same CDR3.

The cohort comprised adults aged 18 to 89 years residing in 20 to 30 US areas. Per the original methods: Amplification of reference gene primers was used by the study to estimate nucleated cell counts. Sequenced by immunoSEQ multiplex PCR; TCRdb stores in-frame clones only, minus some. V and J calls and clone size are copied from that table; D and trimming were computed from the DNA. The repertoire consists of some 350,000 clones, with more than 75% occurring once and the leading ten covering 2.5% to 3.5%. The CDR3 totals 13 residues. V was pared by 5 bases and J by 8 bases, with 6 bases of the junction left unmatched. In germline, CDR1 is MNHEY, CDR2 SMNVEV (reference sequence).

The chain links TRBV27 to TRBJ1-2, with 9 bases aligning to TRBD1. Material: PBMCs or T cells enriched from blood (not recorded which). The source is a young woman who had recovered from COVID-19. The CDR3 is CASSPRTGDGYTF. In DNA form, the CDR3 reads TGTGCCAGCAGTCCTCGGACAGGGGACGGCTACACCTTC.